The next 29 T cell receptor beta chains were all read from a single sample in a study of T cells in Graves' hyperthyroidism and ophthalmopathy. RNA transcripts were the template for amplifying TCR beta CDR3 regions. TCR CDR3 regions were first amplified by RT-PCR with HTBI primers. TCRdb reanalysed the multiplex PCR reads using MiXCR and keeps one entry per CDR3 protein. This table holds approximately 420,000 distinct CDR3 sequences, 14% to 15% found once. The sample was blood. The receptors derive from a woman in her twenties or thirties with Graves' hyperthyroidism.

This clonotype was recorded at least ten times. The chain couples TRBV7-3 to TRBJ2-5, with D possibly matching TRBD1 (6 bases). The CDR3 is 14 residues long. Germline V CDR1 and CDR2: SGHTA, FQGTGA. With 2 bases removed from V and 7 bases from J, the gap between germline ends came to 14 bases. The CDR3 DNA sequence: TGTGCCAGCAGCTTAGAGCCAAAAGGGGGGACCCAGTACTTC. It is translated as CASSLEPKGGTQYF.

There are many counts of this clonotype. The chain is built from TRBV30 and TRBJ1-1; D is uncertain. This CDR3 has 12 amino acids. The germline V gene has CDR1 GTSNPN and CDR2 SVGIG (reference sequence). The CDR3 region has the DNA TGTGCACTCGCTGGGGATGGGACTGAAGCTTTCTTT. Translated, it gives CALAGDGTEAFF.

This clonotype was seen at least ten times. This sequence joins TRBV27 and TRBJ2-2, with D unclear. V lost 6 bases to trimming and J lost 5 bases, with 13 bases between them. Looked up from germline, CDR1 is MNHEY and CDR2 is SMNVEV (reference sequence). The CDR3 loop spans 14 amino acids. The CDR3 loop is CASRSAGTTGELFF. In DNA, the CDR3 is TGTGCCAGCAGGTCTGCTGGTACGACCGGGGAGCTGTTTTTT.

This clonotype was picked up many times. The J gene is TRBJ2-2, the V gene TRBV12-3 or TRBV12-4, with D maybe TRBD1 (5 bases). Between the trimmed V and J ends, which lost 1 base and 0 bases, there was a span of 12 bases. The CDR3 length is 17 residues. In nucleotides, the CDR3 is TGTGCCAGCAGTTTAGAATTTCAGACAGCGAACACCGGGGAGCTGTTTTTT. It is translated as CASSLEFQTANTGELFF.

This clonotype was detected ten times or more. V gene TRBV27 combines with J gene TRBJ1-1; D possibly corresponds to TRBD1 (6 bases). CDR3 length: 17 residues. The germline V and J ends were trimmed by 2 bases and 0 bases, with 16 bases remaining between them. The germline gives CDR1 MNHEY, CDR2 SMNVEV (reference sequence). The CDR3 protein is CASSLQGHGPVNTEAFF. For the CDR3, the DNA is TGTGCCAGCAGTTTACAGGGACACGGCCCTGTGAACACTGAAGCTTTCTTT.

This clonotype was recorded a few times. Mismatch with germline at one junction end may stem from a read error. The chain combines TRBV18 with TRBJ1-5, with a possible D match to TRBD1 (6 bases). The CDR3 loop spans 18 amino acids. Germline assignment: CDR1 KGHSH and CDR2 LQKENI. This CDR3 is CASSPRRNLGTYNQPQHF. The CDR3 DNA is TGTGCCAGCTCCCCACGAAGGAACCTGGGGACATACAATCAGCCCCAGCATTTT.

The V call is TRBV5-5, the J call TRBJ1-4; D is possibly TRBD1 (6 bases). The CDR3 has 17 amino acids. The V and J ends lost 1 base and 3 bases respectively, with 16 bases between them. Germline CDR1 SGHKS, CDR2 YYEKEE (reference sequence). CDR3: CASSLYLRGLANEKLFF. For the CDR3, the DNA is TGTGCCAGCAGCTTGTATTTACGGGGGCTGGCTAATGAAAAACTGTTTTTT.

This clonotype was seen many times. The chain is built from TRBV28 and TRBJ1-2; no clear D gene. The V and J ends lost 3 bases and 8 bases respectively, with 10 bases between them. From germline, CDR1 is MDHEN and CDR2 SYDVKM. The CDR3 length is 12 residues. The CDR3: CASSFKGRGYTF. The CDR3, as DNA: TGTGCCAGCAGTTTTAAGGGTCGCGGCTACACCTTC.

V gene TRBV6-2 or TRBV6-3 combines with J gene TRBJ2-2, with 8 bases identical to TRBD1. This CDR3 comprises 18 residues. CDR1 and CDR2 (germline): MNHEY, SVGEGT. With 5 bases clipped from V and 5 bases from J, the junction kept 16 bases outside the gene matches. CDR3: CASSRKRWTGILTGELFF. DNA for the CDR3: TGTGCCAGCAGTCGAAAGCGTTGGACAGGGATTTTAACCGGGGAGCTGTTTTTT.

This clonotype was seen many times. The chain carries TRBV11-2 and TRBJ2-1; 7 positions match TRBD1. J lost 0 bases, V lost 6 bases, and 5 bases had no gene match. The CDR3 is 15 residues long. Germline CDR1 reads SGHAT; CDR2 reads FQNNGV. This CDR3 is CASRQPGGSYNEQFF. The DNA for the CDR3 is TGTGCCAGCAGACAGCCAGGGGGCTCCTACAATGAGCAGTTCTTC.

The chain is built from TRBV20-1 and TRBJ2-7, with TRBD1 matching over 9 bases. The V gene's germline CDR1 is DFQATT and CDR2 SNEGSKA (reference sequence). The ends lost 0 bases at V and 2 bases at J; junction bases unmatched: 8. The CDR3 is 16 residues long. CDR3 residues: CSARDWRTGDAYEQYF. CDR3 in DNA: TGCAGTGCTAGAGATTGGCGGACAGGGGATGCCTACGAGCAGTACTTC.

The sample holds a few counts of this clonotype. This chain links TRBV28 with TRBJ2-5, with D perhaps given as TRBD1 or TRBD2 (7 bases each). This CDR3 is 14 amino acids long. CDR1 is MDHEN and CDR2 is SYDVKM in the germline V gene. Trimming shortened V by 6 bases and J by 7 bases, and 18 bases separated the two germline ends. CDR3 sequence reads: CASSQGGAKVTQYF. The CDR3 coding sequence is TGTGCCAGCAGCCAGGGGGGGGCTAAGGTGACCCAGTACTTC.

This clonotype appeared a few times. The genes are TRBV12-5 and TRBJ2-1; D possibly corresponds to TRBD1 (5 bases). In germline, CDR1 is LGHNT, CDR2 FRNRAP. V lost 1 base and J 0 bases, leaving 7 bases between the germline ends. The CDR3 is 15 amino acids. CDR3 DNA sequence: TGTGCTAGTGGTTTGGGACAGCTCTCCTACAATGAGCAGTTCTTC. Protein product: CASGLGQLSYNEQFF.

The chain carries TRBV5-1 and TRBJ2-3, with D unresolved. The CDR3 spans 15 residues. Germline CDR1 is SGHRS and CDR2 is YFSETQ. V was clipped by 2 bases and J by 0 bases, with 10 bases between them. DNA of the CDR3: TGCGCCAGCAGCTTCAATAGGGCGAGCACAGATACGCAGTATTTT. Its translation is CASSFNRASTDTQYF.

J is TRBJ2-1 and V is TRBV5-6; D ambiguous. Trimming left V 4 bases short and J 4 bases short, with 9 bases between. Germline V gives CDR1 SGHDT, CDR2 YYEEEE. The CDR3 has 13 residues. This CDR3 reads CASSPSDYNEQFF. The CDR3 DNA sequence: TGTGCCAGCAGCCCCTCCGATTACAATGAGCAGTTCTTC.

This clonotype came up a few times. This CDR3 is CASSRTGLESGANVLTF. CDR3 in DNA: TGTGCCAGCAGCCGGACAGGGTTGGAGTCTGGGGCCAACGTCCTGACTTTC. The V and J genes are TRBV2 and TRBJ2-6; TRBD1 matches at 8 bases. Per germline, CDR1 SNHLY and CDR2 FYNNEI. This CDR3 is built from 17 residues. V was pared by 6 bases and J by 1 base, with 8 bases of the junction left unmatched.

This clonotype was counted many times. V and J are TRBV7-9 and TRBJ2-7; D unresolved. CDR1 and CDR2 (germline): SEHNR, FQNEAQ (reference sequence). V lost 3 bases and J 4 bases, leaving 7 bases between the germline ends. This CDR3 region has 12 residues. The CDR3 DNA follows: TGTGCCAGCAGCTTTGTGGGGTACGAGCAGTACTTC. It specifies CASSFVGYEQYF. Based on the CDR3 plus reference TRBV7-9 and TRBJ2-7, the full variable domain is DTGVSQNPRHKITKRGQNVTFRCDPISEHNRLYWYRQTLGQGPEFLTYFQNEAQLEKSRLLSDRFSAERPKGSFSTLEIQRTEQGDSAMYLCASSFVGYEQYFGPGTRLTVT.

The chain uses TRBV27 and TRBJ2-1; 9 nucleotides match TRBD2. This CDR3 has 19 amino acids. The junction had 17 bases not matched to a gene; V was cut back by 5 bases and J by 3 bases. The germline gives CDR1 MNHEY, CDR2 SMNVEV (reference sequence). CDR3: CASSTPMRVAGEVYNEQFF. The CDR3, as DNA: TGTGCCAGCAGTACCCCTATGAGGGTAGCGGGAGAGGTCTACAATGAGCAGTTCTTC.

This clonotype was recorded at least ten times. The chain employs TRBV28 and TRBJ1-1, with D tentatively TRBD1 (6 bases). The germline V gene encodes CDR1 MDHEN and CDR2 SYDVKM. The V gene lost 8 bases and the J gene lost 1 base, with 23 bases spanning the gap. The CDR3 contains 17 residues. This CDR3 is CASGRLSQGHGNTEAFF. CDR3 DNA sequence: TGTGCCAGCGGCCGTCTCTCCCAGGGGCACGGGAACACTGAAGCTTTCTTT.

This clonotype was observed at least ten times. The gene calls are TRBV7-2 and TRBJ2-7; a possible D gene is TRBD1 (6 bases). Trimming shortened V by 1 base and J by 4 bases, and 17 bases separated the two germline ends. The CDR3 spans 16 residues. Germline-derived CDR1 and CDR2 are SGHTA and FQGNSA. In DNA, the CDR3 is TGTGCCAGCAGCTTAGGTTACAGGGCAGAACGGTACGAGCAGTACTTC. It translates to CASSLGYRAERYEQYF.

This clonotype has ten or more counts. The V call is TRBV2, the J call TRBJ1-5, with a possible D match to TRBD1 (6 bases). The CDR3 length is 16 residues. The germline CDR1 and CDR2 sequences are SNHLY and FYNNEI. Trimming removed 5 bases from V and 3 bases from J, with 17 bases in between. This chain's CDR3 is CASSQPGTPDNQPQHF. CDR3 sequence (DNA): TGTGCCAGCAGTCAACCCGGGACACCAGACAATCAGCCCCAGCATTTT.

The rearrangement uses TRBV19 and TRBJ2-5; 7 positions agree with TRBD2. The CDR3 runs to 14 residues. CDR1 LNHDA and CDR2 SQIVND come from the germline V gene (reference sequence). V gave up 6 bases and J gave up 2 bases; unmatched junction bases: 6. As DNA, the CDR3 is TGTGCCAGTAGCCAACTAGCGCGACAAGAGACCCAGTACTTC. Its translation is CASSQLARQETQYF.

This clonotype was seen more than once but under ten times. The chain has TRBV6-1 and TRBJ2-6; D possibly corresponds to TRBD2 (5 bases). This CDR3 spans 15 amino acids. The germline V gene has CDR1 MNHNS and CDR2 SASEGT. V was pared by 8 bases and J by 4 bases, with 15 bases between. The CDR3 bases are TGTGCCAGCGCCCGCGGGCTCACAGGGGCCAACGTCCTGACTTTC. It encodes CASARGLTGANVLTF.

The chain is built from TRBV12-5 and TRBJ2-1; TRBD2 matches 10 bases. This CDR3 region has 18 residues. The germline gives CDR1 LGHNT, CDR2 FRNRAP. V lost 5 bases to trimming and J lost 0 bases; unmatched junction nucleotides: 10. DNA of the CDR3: TGTGCTAGTGGTCTAGCCCCCCTAGCGGGAGTCTCCTACAATGAGCAGTTCTTC. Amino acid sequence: CASGLAPLAGVSYNEQFF.

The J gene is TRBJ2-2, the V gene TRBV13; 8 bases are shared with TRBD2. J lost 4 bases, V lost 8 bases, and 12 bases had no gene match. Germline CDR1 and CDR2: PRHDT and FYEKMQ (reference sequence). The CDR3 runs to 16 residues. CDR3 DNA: TGTGCCAGCCCCAGAGGGGCTAGCGGGCCCACCGGGGAGCTGTTTTTT. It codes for CASPRGASGPTGELFF. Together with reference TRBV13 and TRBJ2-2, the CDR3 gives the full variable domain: AAGVIQSPRHLIKEKRETATLKCYPIPRHDTVYWYQQGPGQDPQFLISFYEKMQSDKGSIPDRFSAQQFSDYHSELNMSSLELGDSALYFCASPRGASGPTGELFFGEGSRLTVL.

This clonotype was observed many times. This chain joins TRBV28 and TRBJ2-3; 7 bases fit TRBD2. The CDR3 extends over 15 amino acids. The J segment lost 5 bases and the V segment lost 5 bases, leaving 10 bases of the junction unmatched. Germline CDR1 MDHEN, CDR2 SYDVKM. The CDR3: CASSPSPAGLDTQYF. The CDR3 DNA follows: TGTGCCAGCAGTCCCAGTCCAGCGGGATTAGATACGCAGTATTTT.

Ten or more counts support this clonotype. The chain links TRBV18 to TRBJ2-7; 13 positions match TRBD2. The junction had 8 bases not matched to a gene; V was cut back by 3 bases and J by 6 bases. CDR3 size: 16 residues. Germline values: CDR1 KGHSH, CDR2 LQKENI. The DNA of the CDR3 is TGTGCCAGCTCACCGTCTATGGGACTAGCGGGATTCGAGCAGTACTTC. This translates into CASSPSMGLAGFEQYF.

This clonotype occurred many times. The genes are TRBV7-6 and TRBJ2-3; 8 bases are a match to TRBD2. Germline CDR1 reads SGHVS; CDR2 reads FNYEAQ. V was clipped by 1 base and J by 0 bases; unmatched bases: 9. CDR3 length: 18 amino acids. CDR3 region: CASSLELMASGSTDTQYF. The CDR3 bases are TGTGCCAGCAGCTTAGAGCTCATGGCTAGCGGGAGCACAGATACGCAGTATTTT.

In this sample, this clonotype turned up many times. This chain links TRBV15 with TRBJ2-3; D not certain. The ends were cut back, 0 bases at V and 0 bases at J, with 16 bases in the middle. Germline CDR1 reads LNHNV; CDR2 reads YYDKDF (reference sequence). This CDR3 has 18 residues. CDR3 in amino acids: CATSRDRAGPTSTDTQYF. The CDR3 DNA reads TGTGCCACCAGCAGAGATCGGGCAGGTCCTACTAGCACAGATACGCAGTATTTT.